This passage covers 11 T cell receptor beta chains from one sample sequenced in a study of metastatic and nonmetastatic thyroid tumors. With MiXCR, TCRdb called clones anew from the PCR reads. The data show roughly 58,000 clones, approximately 4.1% seen once. Every patient underwent thyroid surgery untreated. Source material: blood. All receptors come from a female donor with papillary thyroid cancer or a benign thyroid nodule (not recorded which). Some clones in this sample may be carry-over from other donors' samples.

This clone appeared a few times. The junction departs from the called germline gene at one end, perhaps through a read error. The chain couples TRBV6-9 to TRBJ1-3, with a possible D match to TRBD1 (5 bases). The length of the CDR3 is 14 residues. Germline-derived CDR1 and CDR2 are MNHGY and SVAAGI. CDR3 residues: CASRGRTSVNTIYF. In DNA, the CDR3 is TGTGCCAGCAGGGGACGGACGTCTGTAAACACCATATATTTT.

This clone was picked up a small number of times. The V and J genes are TRBV20-1 and TRBJ2-1, with D perhaps TRBD2 (6 bases). CDR3 size: 15 residues. V shed 1 base and J shed 2 bases, with 12 bases lying between them. CDR1 DFQATT and CDR2 SNEGSKA come from the germline V gene (reference sequence). The CDR3 is CSARVIAVPYNEQFF. The CDR3 coding sequence is TGCAGTGCTAGAGTAATAGCGGTACCCTACAATGAGCAGTTCTTC.

This clone showed up many times. This chain joins TRBV18 and TRBJ1-1; D is uncertain. Per the germline V gene, CDR1 is KGHSH and CDR2 is LQKENI. The length of the CDR3 is 15 residues. V shed 3 bases and J shed 0 bases, with 11 bases lying between them. The CDR3 DNA reads TGTGCCAGCTCACCCAGCGGATACATGAACACTGAAGCTTTCTTT. It is translated as CASSPSGYMNTEAFF.

This clone was picked up many times. The genes are TRBV4-1 and TRBJ2-1; D possibly corresponds to TRBD1 (5 bases). V gave up 0 bases and J gave up 1 base, with 10 bases separating them. Per the germline V gene, CDR1 is MGHRA and CDR2 is YSYEKL. This CDR3 contains 16 residues. CDR3 coding DNA: TGCGCCAGCAGCCAAGACGCCAGGGCGTCCTACAATGAGCAGTTCTTC. Translation: CASSQDARASYNEQFF.

This clone occurred many times. V gene TRBV27 combines with J gene TRBJ2-2, with 9 bases fitting TRBD1. This CDR3 contains 16 residues. V shed 6 bases, J shed 2 bases, and the junction held 7 bases outside the gene matches. The germline gives CDR1 MNHEY, CDR2 SMNVEV (reference sequence). CDR3 in DNA: TGTGCCAGCAGACCACAGGGGGCCACTAACACCGGGGAGCTGTTTTTT. It yields the protein CASRPQGATNTGELFF.

This clone has only a few counts. The chain employs TRBV20-1 and TRBJ2-1; possibly TRBD2 for D (5 bases). V lost 3 bases, J lost 8 bases, and 11 bases lay in between. This CDR3 has 12 amino acids. Germline V CDR1 and CDR2: DFQATT, SNEGSKA (reference sequence). This CDR3 is CSARLRGDEQFF. The CDR3 nucleotides read TGCAGTGCTAGGCTACGGGGTGATGAGCAGTTCTTC.

This clone was counted a few times. The chain has TRBV7-9 and TRBJ1-1; D not resolved. Per the germline V gene, CDR1 is SEHNR and CDR2 is FQNEAQ (reference sequence). V lost 4 bases and J lost 7, with 7 bases in between. This CDR3 has 11 residues. The CDR3 DNA sequence: TGTGCCAGCAGCTCTTCGAGTGAAGCTTTCTTT. Encoded protein: CASSSSSEAFF.

In this sample, this clone turned up a few times. The chain uses TRBV2 and TRBJ2-7; no clear D. CDR1 SNHLY and CDR2 FYNNEI come from the germline V gene. V gave up 4 bases and J gave up 4 bases, with 14 bases separating them. The CDR3 sequence is 14 residues long. The CDR3 bases are TGTGCCAGCAGTGTTGAGATGGGATCGTACGAGCAGTACTTC. Its translation is CASSVEMGSYEQYF.

The gene calls are TRBV28 and TRBJ2-7; a weak D match, TRBD1 (6 bases). Germline CDR1 reads MDHEN; CDR2 reads SYDVKM. The CDR3 is 14 amino acids. V was cut by 8 bases and J by 10 bases, with 24 bases left in between. The CDR3 DNA reads as TGTGCCAGCTGCCTGACGGACAGCTCCTACTATCAGTACTTC. Translation: CASCLTDSSYYQYF.

In this sample, this clone turned up many times. V gene TRBV20-1 combines with J gene TRBJ2-1; TRBD1 is a possible D gene (6 bases). Trimming took off 5 bases at V and 5 bases at J, with 16 bases between the two ends. Germline values: CDR1 DFQATT, CDR2 SNEGSKA (reference sequence). The CDR3 totals 14 residues. CDR3 in DNA: TGCAGTGCTCTCGCCGGGACAAAGAACAATGAGCAGTTCTTC. This encodes CSALAGTKNNEQFF.

This clone was detected ten times or more. The V gene is TRBV12-3 or TRBV12-4, the J gene TRBJ1-5, with D perhaps TRBD1 (5 bases). The CDR3 loop spans 15 amino acids. V lost 4 bases, J lost 2 bases, and 12 bases lay in between. DNA of the CDR3: TGTGCCAGCAGTTCCCGGGGCCAGGGCAATCAGCCCCAGCATTTT. This translates into CASSSRGQGNQPQHF.